One T cell receptor (beta chain) is described in this entry. This sample was taken from a study of technical replicates of blood from several donors. Here immunoSEQ multiplex PCR was the method, and the copy in TCRdb shows in-frame clones only, minus some. The data show 11,000 or so clones, with approximately 94% seen just once and approximately 7.6% held by the top ten. CDR3 length: 15 residues. This clonotype originated in a human donor in good health. V is TRBV12-1 and J is TRBJ2-7; TRBD1 was called by the table and not checked on the DNA. TRBV12-1 is assigned pseudogene status. The specimen was PBMCs. The CDR3 spells CASNTLSDRAYEQYF. The DNA of the CDR3 is TGTGCCAGCAACACCTTGTCGGACAGGGCCTACGAGCAGTACTTC.